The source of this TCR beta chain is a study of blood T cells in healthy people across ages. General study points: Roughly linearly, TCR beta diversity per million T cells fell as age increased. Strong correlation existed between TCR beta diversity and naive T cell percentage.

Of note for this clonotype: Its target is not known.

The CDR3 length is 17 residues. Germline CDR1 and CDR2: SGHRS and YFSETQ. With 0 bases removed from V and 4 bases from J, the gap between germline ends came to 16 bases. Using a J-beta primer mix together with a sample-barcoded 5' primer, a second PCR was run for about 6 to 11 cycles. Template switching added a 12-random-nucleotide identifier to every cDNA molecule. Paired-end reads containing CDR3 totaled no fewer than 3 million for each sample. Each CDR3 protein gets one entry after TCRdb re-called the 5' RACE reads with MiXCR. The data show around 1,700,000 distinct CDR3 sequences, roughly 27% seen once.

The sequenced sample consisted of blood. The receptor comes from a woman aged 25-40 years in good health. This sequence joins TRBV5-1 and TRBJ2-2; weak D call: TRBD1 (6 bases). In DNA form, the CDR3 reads TGCGCCAGCAGCTTGGTGCCTTTACAGGGATTCACCGGGGAGCTGTTTTTT. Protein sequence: CASSLVPLQGFTGELFF.